One and the same sample provided the 16 T cell receptor beta chains below, sequenced in a study of shared clonotypes between healthy human individuals. Clones were read by immunoSEQ multiplex PCR, and TCRdb kept only the in-frame ones, dropping some. The sample has around 650,000 clones; about 96% are singletons. CD8 cells classed as naive were CD45RO-negative and positively selected for CCR7, excluding terminally differentiated effector memory CD45RA+ cells. Input material: naive CD8+ T cells sorted from blood. The origin of the receptors is a woman aged 25 to 39 in good health.

The chain recombines TRBV19 with TRBJ2-3; TRBD1 aligns across 7 bases. V dropped 3 bases and J dropped 3; count of bases not matched to a gene: 6. The CDR3 has 15 residues. Germline CDR1 is LNHDA and CDR2 is SQIVND (reference sequence). In DNA form, the CDR3 reads TGTGCCAGTAGTATCTGGGACAGCGGAACAGATACGCAGTATTTT. Translated: CASSIWDSGTDTQYF.

J is TRBJ2-2 and V is TRBV15, with 7 bases identical to TRBD1. V was clipped by 6 bases and J by 0 bases; unmatched bases: 4. The CDR3 length is 15 residues. CDR1 and CDR2 from the germline V gene are LNHNV and YYDKDF (reference sequence). The CDR3 region has the DNA TGTGCCACCAGGGAGGACAGGTCGAACACCGGGGAGCTGTTTTTT. Protein sequence: CATREDRSNTGELFF.

The V gene is TRBV27, the J gene TRBJ2-1; 8 nucleotides line up with TRBD2. The V and J ends lost 2 bases and 2 bases, in that order; junction bases with no gene match: 5. In germline, CDR1 is MNHEY, CDR2 SMNVEV (reference sequence). This CDR3 is built from 16 residues. This CDR3 is CASSLRVSGTYNEQFF. The CDR3 nucleotides read TGTGCCAGCAGTTTACGGGTTAGCGGGACCTACAATGAGCAGTTCTTC.

V and J are TRBV7-9 and TRBJ2-1; no firm D call. Trimming shortened V by 2 bases and J by 4 bases, and 3 bases separated the two germline ends. Germline V gives CDR1 SEHNR, CDR2 FQNEAQ (reference sequence). This CDR3 is 12 amino acids long. CDR3 DNA: TGTGCCAGCAGCTTACAATACAATGAGCAGTTCTTC. Amino acid sequence: CASSLQYNEQFF.

The chain recombines TRBV28 with TRBJ2-7, with 7 bases aligning to TRBD1. This CDR3 has 16 residues. Germline assignment: CDR1 MDHEN and CDR2 SYDVKM. V dropped 10 bases and J dropped 0; count of bases not matched to a gene: 15. This chain's CDR3 is CAISVSQGQHSYEQYF. CDR3 nucleotides: TGTGCCATCTCGGTCTCTCAGGGACAGCACTCCTACGAGCAGTACTTC.

The J gene is TRBJ2-1, the V gene TRBV15; D is possibly TRBD1 or TRBD2 (6 bases each). CDR1 is LNHNV, CDR2 YYDKDF, per germline (reference sequence). CDR3 length: 15 residues. The ends were cut back, 0 bases at V and 5 bases at J, with 11 bases in the middle. CDR3 DNA: TGTGCCACCAGCAGAGACGGGGGCTTCGACAATGAGCAGTTCTTC. Encoded protein: CATSRDGGFDNEQFF.

This chain joins TRBV7-6 and TRBJ2-3, with TRBD1 as a possible D gene (5 bases). Germline loops: CDR1 SGHVS, CDR2 FNYEAQ. V lost 1 base to trimming and J lost 4 bases, with 15 bases between them. The CDR3 length is 16 residues. DNA for the CDR3: TGTGCCAGCAGCTTAGATTTGACAGCCGCGGCAGATACGCAGTATTTT. Encoded protein: CASSLDLTAAADTQYF.

This rearrangement joins TRBV29-1 to TRBJ2-7; either TRBD1 or TRBD2 may supply D (5 bases each). Germline V gene sequence: CDR1 SQVTM, CDR2 ANQGSEA. The V end was cut by 6 bases, the J end by 3 bases, with 9 bases between. The CDR3 length is 11 residues. CDR3 amino acids: CSVGRDYEQYF. CDR3 nucleotides: TGCAGCGTGGGACGGGACTACGAGCAGTACTTC.

The V call is TRBV5-6, the J call TRBJ2-1; perhaps TRBD2 as D (5 bases). The CDR3 covers 15 residues. The germline gives CDR1 SGHDT, CDR2 YYEEEE. Trimming took off 6 bases at V and 0 bases at J, with 13 bases between the two ends. The CDR3 nucleotides are TGTGCCAGCACCCAGCGGCTAAGCTCCTACAATGAGCAGTTCTTC. It specifies CASTQRLSSYNEQFF.

V is TRBV10-3 and J is TRBJ2-3; a possible D gene is TRBD2 (5 bases). The V gene lost 5 bases and the J gene lost 0 bases, with 15 bases spanning the gap. The CDR3 runs to 16 residues. CDR1 is ENHRY and CDR2 is SYGVKD in the germline V gene. CDR3 region: CAISSLGETSTDTQYF. The CDR3 DNA reads as TGTGCCATCAGTTCCTTGGGAGAAACTAGCACAGATACGCAGTATTTT.

This chain links TRBV5-4 with TRBJ2-2; D is uncertain. The CDR3 totals 12 residues. Trimming took off 0 bases at V and 6 bases at J, with 3 bases between the two ends. CDR1 is SGHNT and CDR2 is YYREEE in the germline V gene (reference sequence). CDR3 sequence (DNA): TGTGCCAGCAGCTTGGACGCCGGGGAGCTGTTTTTT. Protein product: CASSLDAGELFF.

The chain joins TRBV5-1 to TRBJ2-1; 12 bases align to TRBD2. V dropped 4 bases and J dropped 9; count of bases not matched to a gene: 5. The CDR3 runs to 14 residues. Germline values: CDR1 SGHRS, CDR2 YFSETQ. The CDR3 region has the DNA TGCGCCAGCAGCCCGGGACTAGCGGGCTCTGAGCAGTTCTTC. Translated, it gives CASSPGLAGSEQFF.

The rearrangement links TRBV7-3 to TRBJ1-2; possibly TRBD1 for D (5 bases). The CDR3 sequence is 14 residues long. Germline loops: CDR1 SGHTA, CDR2 FQGTGA. The germline V and J ends were trimmed by 6 bases and 3 bases, with 14 bases remaining between them. CDR3 sequence reads: CASRASGDDYGYTF. The CDR3 coding sequence is TGTGCCAGCAGGGCGAGCGGGGACGACTATGGCTACACCTTC.

The chain carries TRBV9 and TRBJ1-2; tentative D call: TRBD1 (5 bases). The germline V gene has CDR1 SGDLS and CDR2 YYNGEE. CDR3 length: 13 amino acids. V lost 1 base to trimming and J lost 8 bases, with 12 bases between them. The CDR3 is CASSVFDSGGYTF. The DNA for the CDR3 is TGTGCCAGCAGCGTATTCGACAGTGGCGGCTACACCTTC.

V usage is TRBV7-9 and J usage is TRBJ1-1; no clear D gene. This CDR3 comprises 14 residues. Germline V lookup: CDR1 SEHNR, CDR2 FQNEAQ (reference sequence). Deletions cut 0 bases from V and 6 bases from J, with 11 bases between. CDR3 protein: CASSLALGIPEAFF. The DNA for the CDR3 is TGTGCCAGCAGCTTAGCGTTGGGGATCCCTGAAGCTTTCTTT.

In this sample, this clone turned up once. The CDR3 DNA reads as TGTGCCAGCAGCTTACTCGCGGGGACCCCTCAGCCCCAGCATTTT. It yields the protein CASSLLAGTPQPQHF. The chain carries TRBV7-8 and TRBJ1-5; D is possibly TRBD1 (5 bases). V was shortened by 2 bases and J by 6 bases, with 14 bases between the two germline ends. Germline V gene sequence: CDR1 SGHVS, CDR2 FQNEAQ. CDR3 length: 15 amino acids.